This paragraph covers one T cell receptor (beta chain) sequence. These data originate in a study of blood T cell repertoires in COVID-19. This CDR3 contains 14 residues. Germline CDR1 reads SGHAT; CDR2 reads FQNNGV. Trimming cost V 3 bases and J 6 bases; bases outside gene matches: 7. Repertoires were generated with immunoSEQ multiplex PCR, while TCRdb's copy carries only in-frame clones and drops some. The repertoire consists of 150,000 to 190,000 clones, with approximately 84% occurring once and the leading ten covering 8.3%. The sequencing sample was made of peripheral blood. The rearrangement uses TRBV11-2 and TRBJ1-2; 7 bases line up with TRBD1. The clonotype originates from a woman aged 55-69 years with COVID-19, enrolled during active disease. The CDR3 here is CASSLRQGANGYTF. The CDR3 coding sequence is TGTGCCAGCAGCTTGAGACAGGGAGCCAATGGCTACACCTTC.